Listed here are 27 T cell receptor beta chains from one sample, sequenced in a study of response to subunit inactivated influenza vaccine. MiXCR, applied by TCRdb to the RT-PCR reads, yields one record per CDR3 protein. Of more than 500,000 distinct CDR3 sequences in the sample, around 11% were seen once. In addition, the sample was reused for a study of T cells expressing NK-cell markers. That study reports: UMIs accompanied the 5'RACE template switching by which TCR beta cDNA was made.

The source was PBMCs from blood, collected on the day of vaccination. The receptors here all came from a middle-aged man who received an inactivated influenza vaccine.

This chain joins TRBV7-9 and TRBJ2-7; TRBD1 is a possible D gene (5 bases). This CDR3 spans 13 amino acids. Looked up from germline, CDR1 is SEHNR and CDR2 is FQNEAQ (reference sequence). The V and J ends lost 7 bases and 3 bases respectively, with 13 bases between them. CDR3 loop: CASKSGAHYEQYF. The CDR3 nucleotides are TGTGCCAGCAAGAGTGGGGCGCACTACGAGCAGTACTTC.

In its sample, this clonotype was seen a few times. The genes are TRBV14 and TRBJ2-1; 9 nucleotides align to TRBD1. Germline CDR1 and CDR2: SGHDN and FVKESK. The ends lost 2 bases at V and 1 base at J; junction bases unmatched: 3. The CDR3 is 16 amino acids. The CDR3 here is CASSQWGQGSYNEQFF. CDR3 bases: TGTGCCAGCAGCCAATGGGGACAGGGATCCTACAATGAGCAGTTCTTC.

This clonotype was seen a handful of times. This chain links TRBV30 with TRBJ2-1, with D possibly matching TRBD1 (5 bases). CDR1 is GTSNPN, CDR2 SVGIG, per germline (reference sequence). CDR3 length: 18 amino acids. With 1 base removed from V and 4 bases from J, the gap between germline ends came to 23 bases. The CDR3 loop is CAWSAPPRVRRLYNEQFF. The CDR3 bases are TGTGCCTGGAGTGCCCCCCCCAGGGTCCGGAGACTGTACAATGAGCAGTTCTTC.

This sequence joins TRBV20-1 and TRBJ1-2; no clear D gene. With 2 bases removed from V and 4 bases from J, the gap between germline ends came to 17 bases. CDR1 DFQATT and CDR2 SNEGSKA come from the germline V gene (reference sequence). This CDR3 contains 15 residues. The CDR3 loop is CSARPQDVNGYGYTF. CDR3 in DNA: TGCAGTGCTAGACCCCAGGACGTTAATGGCTATGGCTACACCTTC.

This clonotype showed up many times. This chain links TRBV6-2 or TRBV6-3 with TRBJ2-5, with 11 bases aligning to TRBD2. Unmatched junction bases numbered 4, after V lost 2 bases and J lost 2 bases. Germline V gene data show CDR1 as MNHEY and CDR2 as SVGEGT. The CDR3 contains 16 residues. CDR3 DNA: TGTGCCAGCAGTTACGGCCTAGCGGGGGGACAAGAGACCCAGTACTTC. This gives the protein CASSYGLAGGQETQYF.

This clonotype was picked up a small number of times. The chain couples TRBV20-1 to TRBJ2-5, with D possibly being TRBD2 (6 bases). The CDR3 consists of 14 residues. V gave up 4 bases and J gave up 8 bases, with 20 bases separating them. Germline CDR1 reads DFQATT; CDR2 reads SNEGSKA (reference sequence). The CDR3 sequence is CSATTPDYGDTQYF. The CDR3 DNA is TGCAGTGCTACAACTCCGGACTACGGAGACACCCAGTACTTC.

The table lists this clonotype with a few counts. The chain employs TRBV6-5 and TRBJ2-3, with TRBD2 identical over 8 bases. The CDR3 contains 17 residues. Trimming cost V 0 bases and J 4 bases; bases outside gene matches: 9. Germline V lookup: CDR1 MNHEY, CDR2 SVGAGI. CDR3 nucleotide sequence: TGTGCCAGCAGTTACTCGTTTCCAGCGGGAGCCCCAGATACGCAGTATTTT. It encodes CASSYSFPAGAPDTQYF.

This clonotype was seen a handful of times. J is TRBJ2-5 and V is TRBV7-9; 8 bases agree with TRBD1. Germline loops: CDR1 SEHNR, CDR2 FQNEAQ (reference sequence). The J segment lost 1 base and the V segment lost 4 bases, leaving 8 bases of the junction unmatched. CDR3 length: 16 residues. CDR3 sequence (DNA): TGTGCCAGCAGCTCTGGACAGGGAGTTACCCAAGAGACCCAGTACTTC. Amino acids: CASSSGQGVTQETQYF.

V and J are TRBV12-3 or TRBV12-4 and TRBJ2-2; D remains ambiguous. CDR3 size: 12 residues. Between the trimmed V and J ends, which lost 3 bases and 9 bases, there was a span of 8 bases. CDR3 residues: CASSFGSRELFF. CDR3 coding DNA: TGTGCCAGCAGTTTTGGTAGTAGGGAGCTGTTTTTT.

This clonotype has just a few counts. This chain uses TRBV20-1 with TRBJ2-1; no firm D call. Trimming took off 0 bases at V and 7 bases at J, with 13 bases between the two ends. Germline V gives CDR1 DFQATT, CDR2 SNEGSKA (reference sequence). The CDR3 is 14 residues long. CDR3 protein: CSARDLPLGNEQFF. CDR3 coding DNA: TGCAGTGCTAGAGATCTACCCCTGGGGAATGAGCAGTTCTTC.

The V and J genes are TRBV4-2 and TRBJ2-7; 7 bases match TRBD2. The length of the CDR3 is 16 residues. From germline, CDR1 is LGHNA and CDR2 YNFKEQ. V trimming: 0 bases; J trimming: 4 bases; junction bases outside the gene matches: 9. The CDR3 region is CASSQDYFAGEYEQYF. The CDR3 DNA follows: TGTGCCAGCAGCCAAGATTATTTTGCGGGGGAGTACGAGCAGTACTTC.

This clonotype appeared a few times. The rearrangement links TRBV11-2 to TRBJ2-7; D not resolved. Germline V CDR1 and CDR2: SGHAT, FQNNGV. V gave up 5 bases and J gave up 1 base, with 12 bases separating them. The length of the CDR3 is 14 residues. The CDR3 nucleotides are TGTGCCAGCAGCCCCCGACGATGGTCCTACGAGCAGTACTTC. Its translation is CASSPRRWSYEQYF. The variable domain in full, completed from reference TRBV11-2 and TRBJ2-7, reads EAGVAQSPRYKIIEKRQSVAFWCNPISGHATLYWYQQILGQGPKLLIQFQNNGVVDDSQLPKDRFSAERLKGVDSTLKIQPAKLEDSAVYLCASSPRRWSYEQYFGPGTRLTVT.

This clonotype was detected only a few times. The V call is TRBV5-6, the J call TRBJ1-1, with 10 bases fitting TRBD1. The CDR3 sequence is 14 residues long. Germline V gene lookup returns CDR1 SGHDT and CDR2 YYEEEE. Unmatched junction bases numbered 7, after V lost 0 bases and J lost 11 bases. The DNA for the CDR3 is TGTGCCAGCAGCTTGGGGGACAGGGGCGACGAGGCTTTCTTT. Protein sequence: CASSLGDRGDEAFF.

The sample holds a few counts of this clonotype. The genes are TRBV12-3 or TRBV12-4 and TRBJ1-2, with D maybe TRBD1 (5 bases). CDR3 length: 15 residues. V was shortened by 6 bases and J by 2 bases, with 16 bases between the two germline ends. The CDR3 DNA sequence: TGTGCCAGCAGCGTAGCGGGGGTTACCAACTATGGCTACACCTTC. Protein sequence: CASSVAGVTNYGYTF.

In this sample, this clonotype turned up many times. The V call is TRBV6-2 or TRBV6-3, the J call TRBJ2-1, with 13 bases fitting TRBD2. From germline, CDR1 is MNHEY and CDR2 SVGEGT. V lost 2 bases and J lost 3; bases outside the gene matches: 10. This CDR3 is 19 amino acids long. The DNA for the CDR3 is TGTGCCAGCAGTTACGTCTTCGGACTAGCGGGGGTCCACTACAATGAGCAGTTCTTC. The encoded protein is CASSYVFGLAGVHYNEQFF.

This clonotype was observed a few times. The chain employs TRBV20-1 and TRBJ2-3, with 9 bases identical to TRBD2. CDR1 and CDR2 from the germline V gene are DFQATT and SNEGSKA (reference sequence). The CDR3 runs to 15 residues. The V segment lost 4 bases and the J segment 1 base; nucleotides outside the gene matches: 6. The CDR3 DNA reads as TGCAGTGCTATAGACAGGACTAGCGGCACAGATACGCAGTATTTT. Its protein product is CSAIDRTSGTDTQYF.

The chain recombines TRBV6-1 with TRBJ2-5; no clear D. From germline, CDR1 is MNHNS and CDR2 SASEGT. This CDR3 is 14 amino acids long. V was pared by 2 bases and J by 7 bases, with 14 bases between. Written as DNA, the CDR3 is TGTGCCAGCAGTGAATTCGAGGCTCTGGGGACCCAGTACTTC. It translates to CASSEFEALGTQYF.

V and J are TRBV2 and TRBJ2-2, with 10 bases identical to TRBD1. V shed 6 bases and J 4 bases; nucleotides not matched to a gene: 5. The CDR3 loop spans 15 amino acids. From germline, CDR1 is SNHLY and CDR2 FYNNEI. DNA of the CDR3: TGTGCCAGCAGCACGGACAGGGGGGGCACCGGGGAGCTGTTTTTT. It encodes CASSTDRGGTGELFF.

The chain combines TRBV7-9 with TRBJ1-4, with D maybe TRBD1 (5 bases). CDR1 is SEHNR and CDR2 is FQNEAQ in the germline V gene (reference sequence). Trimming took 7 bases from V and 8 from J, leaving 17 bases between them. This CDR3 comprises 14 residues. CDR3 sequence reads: CASKPGTITEKLFF. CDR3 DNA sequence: TGTGCCAGCAAACCTGGGACGATTACCGAAAAACTGTTTTTT.

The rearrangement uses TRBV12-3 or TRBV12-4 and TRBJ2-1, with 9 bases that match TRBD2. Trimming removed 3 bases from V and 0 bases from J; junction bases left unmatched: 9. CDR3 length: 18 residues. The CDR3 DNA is TGTGCCAGCAGTTTCCCGCGGGAGGGATGGAGCTCCTACAATGAGCAGTTCTTC. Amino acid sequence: CASSFPREGWSSYNEQFF.

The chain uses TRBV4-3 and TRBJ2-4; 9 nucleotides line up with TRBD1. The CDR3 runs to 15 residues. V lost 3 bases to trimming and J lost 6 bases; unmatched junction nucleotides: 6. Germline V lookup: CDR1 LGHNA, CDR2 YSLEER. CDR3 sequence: CASSHQQGAGNIQYF. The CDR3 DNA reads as TGCGCCAGCAGCCACCAACAGGGGGCAGGAAACATTCAGTACTTC.

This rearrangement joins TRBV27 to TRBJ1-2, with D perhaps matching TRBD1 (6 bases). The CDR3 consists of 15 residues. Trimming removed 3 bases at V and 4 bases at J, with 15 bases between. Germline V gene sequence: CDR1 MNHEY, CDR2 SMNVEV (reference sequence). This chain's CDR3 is CASSLSRGSLYGYTF. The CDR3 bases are TGTGCCAGCAGTTTGTCGAGGGGGTCGCTCTATGGCTACACCTTC.

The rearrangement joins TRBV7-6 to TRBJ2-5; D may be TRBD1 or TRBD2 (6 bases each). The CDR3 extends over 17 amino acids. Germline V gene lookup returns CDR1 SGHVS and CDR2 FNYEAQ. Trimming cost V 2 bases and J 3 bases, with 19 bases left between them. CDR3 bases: TGTGCCAGCAGCTTAAGCCCAGGACAGCGGGTCAAAGAGACCCAGTACTTC. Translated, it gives CASSLSPGQRVKETQYF.

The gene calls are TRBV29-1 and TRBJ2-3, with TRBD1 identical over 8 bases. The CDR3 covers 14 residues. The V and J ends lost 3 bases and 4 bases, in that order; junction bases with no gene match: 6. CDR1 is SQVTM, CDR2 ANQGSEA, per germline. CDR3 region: CSVEGTGAPDTQYF. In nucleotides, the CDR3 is TGCAGCGTTGAGGGGACAGGTGCTCCAGATACGCAGTATTTT.

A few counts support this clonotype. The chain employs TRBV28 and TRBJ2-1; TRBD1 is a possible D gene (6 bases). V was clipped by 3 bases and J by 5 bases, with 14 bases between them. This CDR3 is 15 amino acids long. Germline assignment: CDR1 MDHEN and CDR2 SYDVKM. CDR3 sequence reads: CASSLLGRGNNEQFF. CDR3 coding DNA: TGTGCCAGCAGTTTGTTGGGCAGGGGCAACAATGAGCAGTTCTTC.

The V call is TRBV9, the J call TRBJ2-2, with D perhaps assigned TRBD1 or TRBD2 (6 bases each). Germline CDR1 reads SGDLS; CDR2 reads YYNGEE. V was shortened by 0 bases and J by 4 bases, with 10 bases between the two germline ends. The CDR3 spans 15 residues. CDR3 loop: CASSVDGGRTGELFF. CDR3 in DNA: TGTGCCAGCAGCGTAGATGGGGGGCGCACCGGGGAGCTGTTTTTT.

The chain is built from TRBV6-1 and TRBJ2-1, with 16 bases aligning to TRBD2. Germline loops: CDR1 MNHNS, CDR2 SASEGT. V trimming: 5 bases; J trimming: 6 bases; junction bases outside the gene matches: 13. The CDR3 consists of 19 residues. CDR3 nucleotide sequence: TGTGCCAGCAGTCGTCCCGGGACTAGCGGGAGGGCCAGGGGCAATGAGCAGTTCTTC. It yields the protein CASSRPGTSGRARGNEQFF.